In its sample, the clone carrying this TCR beta chain was seen once. Trimming cost V 4 bases and J 6 bases, with 15 bases left between them. Germline V CDR1 and CDR2: LNHDA, SQIVND (reference sequence). The CDR3 length is 15 residues. Measured with immunoSEQ multiplex PCR; TCRdb has only the in-frame clones, and not every one. The sample lists roughly 410,000 clones; approximately 90% were seen once. Enrollment of patients from Seattle took place during active infection, with longitudinal follow-up. This entry comes from a study of blood T cell repertoires in COVID-19. About the research overall: PBMCs, B-cell-depleted T cells, or T cells provided the cDNA or gDNA that made up the material.

Input material: peripheral blood. The rearrangement uses TRBV19 and TRBJ2-2, with D tentatively TRBD1 (5 bases). The clonotype comes from a middle-aged woman with COVID-19, enrolled during active disease. The CDR3 spells CASSSLWATAGELFF. Written as DNA, the CDR3 is TGTGCCAGTAGTAGCCTTTGGGCGACAGCCGGGGAGCTGTTTTTT. The whole variable domain, remainder taken from reference TRBV19 and TRBJ2-2, is DGGITQSPKYLFRKEGQNVTLSCEQNLNHDAMYWYRQDPGQGLRLIYYSQIVNDFQKGDIAEGYSVSREKKESFPLTVTSAQKNPTAFYLCASSSLWATAGELFFGEGSRLTVL.